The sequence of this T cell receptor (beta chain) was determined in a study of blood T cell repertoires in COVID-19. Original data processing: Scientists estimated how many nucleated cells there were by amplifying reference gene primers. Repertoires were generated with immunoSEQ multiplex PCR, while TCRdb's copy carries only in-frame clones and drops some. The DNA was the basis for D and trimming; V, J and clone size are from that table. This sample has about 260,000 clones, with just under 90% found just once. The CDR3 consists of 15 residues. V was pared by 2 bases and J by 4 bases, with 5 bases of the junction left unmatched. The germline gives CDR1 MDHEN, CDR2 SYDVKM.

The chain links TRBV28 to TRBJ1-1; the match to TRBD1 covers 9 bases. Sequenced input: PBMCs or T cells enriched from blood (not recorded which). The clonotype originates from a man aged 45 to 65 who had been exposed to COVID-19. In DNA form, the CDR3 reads TGTGCCAGCAGTTTACGGGACAGGGATATCACTGAAGCTTTCTTT. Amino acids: CASSLRDRDITEAFF.